This T cell receptor (beta chain) came from a study of T cell changes during pregnancy in multiple sclerosis. Produced via immunoSEQ multiplex PCR; TCRdb's table is partial and in-frame only. The table lists tens of thousands of clones, roughly 94% of them singletons. The receptor comes from a female donor with multiple sclerosis, enrolled in a pregnancy study. This sample comprised peripheral blood, obtained in the third trimester of pregnancy.

CDR3 nucleotides: TGTGCCAGCAACCAAGGCGGGGGGCGGGTTACTGAAGCTTTCTTT. Amino acid sequence: CASNQGGGRVTEAFF. The chain couples TRBV7-8 to TRBJ1-1, with D possibly being TRBD1 (6 bases). Germline V lookup: CDR1 SGHVS, CDR2 FQNEAQ. Trimming left V 7 bases short and J 5 bases short, with 20 bases between. The CDR3 totals 15 residues.